These 26 T cell receptor delta chains originate from one sample sequenced in a study of Vδ1+ human thymocytes. Findings and limits, study-wide: In the thymus, TRG and TRD repertoires looked highly polyclonal with Gaussian CDR3 lengths.

RNA was extracted from the cells and then reverse transcribed. Multiplex PCR used pooled V-gene forward primers and a constant-region reverse primer to amplify CDR3s. TCRdb reanalysed the multiplex PCR reads via CATT. The sample carries about 54,000 delta-chain clones, approximately 15% recorded once. Their antigen targets remain unknown. Sequencing used Vdelta1+ gamma-delta thymocytes from the thymus. Documented subset: FACS-sorted CD3+ TCRalphabeta- TCRVdelta1+ TCRVdelta2- thymocytes. Receptors were obtained from a boy in the first two years of life who had congenital heart surgery.

The V call is TRDV1, the J call TRDJ1; TRDD3 matches at 13 bases. V was clipped by 0 bases and J by 2 bases; unmatched bases: 12. The CDR3 length is 20 residues. Germline loops: CDR1 TSWWSYY, CDR2 QGS. The CDR3 bases are TGTGCTCTTGGGGAACTGGCCATTACTGGGGGATACGATAGGACCGATAAACTCATCTTT. Translation gives CALGELAITGGYDRTDKLIF.

This clone has only a few counts. The J gene is TRDJ1, the V gene TRDV1, with D perhaps matching TRDD2 or TRDD3 (9 bases each). This CDR3 contains 20 residues. Germline loops: CDR1 TSWWSYY, CDR2 QGS. Trimming took off 4 bases at V and 10 bases at J, with 37 bases between the two ends. CDR3 nucleotides: TGTGCTCTTGGGGGTCGTCCTTCCTACGATTGGACTGGGGGACCCCTTAGACTCATCTTT. Its translation: CALGGRPSYDWTGGPLRLIF.

The chain combines TRDV1 with TRDJ1, with 7 bases that match TRDD3. V shed 5 bases, J shed 5 bases, and the junction held 35 bases outside the gene matches. This CDR3 has 23 residues. The germline CDR1 and CDR2 sequences are TSWWSYY and QGS. The CDR3 sequence: CALGSKGNSAERSKDTLGDKLIF. The DNA for the CDR3 is TGTGCTCTTGGGTCCAAGGGGAATTCTGCGGAACGATCAAAGGATACGCTCGGGGATAAACTCATCTTT.

This clone was counted at least ten times. The chain uses TRDV2 and TRDJ1, with TRDD3 matching over 10 bases. Germline-derived CDR1 and CDR2 are GEAIGNYY and EKD. The CDR3 covers 19 residues. The V and J ends lost 1 base and 1 base, in that order; junction bases with no gene match: 14. DNA of the CDR3: TGTGCCTGTGACACATTTGAGATGTGTGGGGGATACCGCACCGATAAACTCATCTTT. Translating it yields CACDTFEMCGGYRTDKLIF.

The V gene is TRDV1, the J gene TRDJ1; 9 bases fit TRDD3. Germline V lookup: CDR1 TSWWSYY, CDR2 QGS. The CDR3 covers 17 residues. Trimming took 6 bases from V and 0 from J; bases not matched to a gene: 11. In nucleotides, the CDR3 is TGTGCTCTTGGCGCCATTCTACTGGGGGAGTACACCGATAAACTCATCTTT. Translating it yields CALGAILLGEYTDKLIF.

This rearrangement joins TRDV1 to TRDJ1; TRDD2 is a possible D gene (6 bases). The V gene lost 7 bases and the J gene lost 1 base, with 25 bases spanning the gap. The CDR3 is 18 residues long. The germline V gene encodes CDR1 TSWWSYY and CDR2 QGS. CDR3 DNA sequence: TGTGCTCTTGCCACGGCCTTCCCGGGTCCGACTCGCACCGATAAACTCATCTTT. Its protein is CALATAFPGPTRTDKLIF.

The V and J genes are TRDV1 and TRDJ1; D remains ambiguous. CDR1 is TSWWSYY, CDR2 QGS, per germline. V shed 0 bases and J shed 0 bases, with 11 bases lying between them. The CDR3 consists of 16 residues. CDR3 amino acids: CALGELRVVYTDKLIF. CDR3 DNA: TGTGCTCTTGGGGAACTACGGGTGGTGTACACCGATAAACTCATCTTT.

The V and J genes are TRDV1 and TRDJ1; possibly TRDD3 for D (10 bases). Trimming left V 2 bases short and J 6 bases short, with 28 bases between. The CDR3 is 19 amino acids. The germline CDR1 and CDR2 sequences are TSWWSYY and QGS. CDR3 DNA sequence: TGTGCTCTTGGGGAAGCCCCTTCCTACGCGTACTGGGGGATCCATAAACTCATCTTT. Translating gives CALGEAPSYAYWGIHKLIF.

In this sample, this clone turned up a few times. The chain carries TRDV1 and TRDJ1, with 8 positions matching TRDD3. Germline V CDR1 and CDR2: TSWWSYY, QGS. The CDR3 is made up of 20 amino acids. J gave up 5 bases and V 5 bases, and 25 bases lay outside the gene matches. CDR3 protein: CALGPRPFPGGICVGDKLIF. The CDR3 coding sequence is TGTGCTCTTGGGCCTCGGCCTTTCCCGGGGGGGATATGCGTGGGGGATAAACTCATCTTT.

In its sample, this clone was seen a few times. The V call is TRDV1, the J call TRDJ1, with D tentatively TRDD3 (5 bases). V was cut by 2 bases and J by 1 base, with 14 bases left in between. The germline gives CDR1 TSWWSYY, CDR2 QGS. CDR3 size: 16 residues. In DNA form, the CDR3 reads TGTGCTCTTGGGGAAAACCAGCCCGGGATCACCGATAAACTCATCTTT. It encodes CALGENQPGITDKLIF.

The chain combines TRDV2 with TRDJ1; 10 nucleotides agree with TRDD3. Trimming at V came to 5 bases and at J to 0 bases, leaving 11 bases not matched to a gene. Germline loops: CDR1 GEAIGNYY, CDR2 EKD. The CDR3 length is 17 residues. Written as DNA, the CDR3 is TGTGCCTGTGTGTTCCTACTGGGGGATCCTAACACCGATAAACTCATCTTT. Protein: CACVFLLGDPNTDKLIF.

The J gene is TRDJ1, the V gene TRDV3; a possible D gene is TRDD1 (5 bases). CDR3 length: 14 amino acids. Germline V gene sequence: CDR1 TVYSNPD, CDR2 GDNSRS (reference sequence). Trimming removed 4 bases from V and 5 bases from J, with 20 bases in between. DNA of the CDR3: TGTGCCTGCAATAGGATTCCCCGTGGGGATAAACTCATCTTT. This translates into CACNRIPRGDKLIF.

This clone showed up just a few times. This sequence joins TRDV1 and TRDJ1, with 10 bases that match TRDD3. The CDR3 extends over 22 amino acids. Losses at the gene ends were 4 bases for V and 0 bases for J; bases not matched to a gene: 23. Germline CDR1 reads TSWWSYY; CDR2 reads QGS. CDR3 loop: CALGAKVVAPHDGGYNTDKLIF. The CDR3 bases are TGTGCTCTTGGGGCAAAAGTTGTAGCACCTCATGATGGGGGATACAACACCGATAAACTCATCTTT.

Note on this clone: Being one base from a much bigger clone, this may be a read error. This rearrangement joins TRDV2 to TRDJ2, with 10 bases aligning to TRDD3. Germline assignment: CDR1 GEAIGNYY and CDR2 EKD. This CDR3 region has 19 residues. With 8 bases clipped from V and 2 bases from J, the junction kept 19 bases outside the gene matches. CDR3 in amino acids: CASKGRLTGGCKLTAQLFF. The CDR3 nucleotides are TGTGCCTCTAAAGGACGTCTTACTGGGGGATGTAAATTGACAGCACAACTCTTCTTT.

The chain recombines TRDV1 with TRDJ2; maybe TRDD2 (5 bases). This CDR3 comprises 18 residues. V lost 3 bases and J 2 bases, leaving 19 bases between the germline ends. Germline CDR1 and CDR2: TSWWSYY and QGS. This CDR3 is CALGDSRHLLTLTAQLFF. The CDR3 nucleotides read TGTGCTCTTGGGGACTCTCGGCACCTTCTCACGTTGACAGCACAACTCTTCTTT.

This clone turned up a few times. V is TRDV1 and J is TRDJ1; 10 bases agree with TRDD3. The CDR3 length is 22 residues. Germline V CDR1 and CDR2: TSWWSYY, QGS. J gave up 0 bases and V 8 bases, and 27 bases lay outside the gene matches. This chain's CDR3 is CALILPLTLLGDSRPYTDKLIF. The CDR3 bases are TGTGCTCTTATCCTACCACTAACCTTACTGGGGGATTCTCGCCCTTACACCGATAAACTCATCTTT.

In its sample, this clone was seen a few times. This may stem from a read error, because a much larger clone lies one nucleotide away. Additional DNA sequences in this sample encode the identical CDR3. The gene calls are TRDV2 and TRDJ1; no reliable D call. The CDR3 consists of 12 residues. Per germline, CDR1 GEAIGNYY and CDR2 EKD. This CDR3 reads CACDRMVRKLIF. The CDR3 coding sequence is TGCGCCTGTGACAGGATGGTAAGGAAACTCATCTTT.

The chain has TRDV1 and TRDJ1, with 10 bases matching TRDD3. After removal of 0 bases from V and 2 bases from J, the junction contained 21 bases not matched to a gene. CDR1 is TSWWSYY and CDR2 is QGS in the germline V gene. This CDR3 is built from 22 residues. CDR3 amino acids: CALGELVPPSRYWGMDTDKLIF. CDR3 nucleotides: TGTGCTCTTGGGGAACTAGTTCCCCCCAGTCGTTACTGGGGGATGGATACCGATAAACTCATCTTT.

In this sample, this clone turned up a few times. The V call is TRDV1, the J call TRDJ1, with 8 bases that match TRDD3. V lost 1 base to trimming and J lost 0 bases; unmatched junction nucleotides: 25. The V gene's germline CDR1 is TSWWSYY and CDR2 QGS. There are 23 residues in the CDR3. For the CDR3, the DNA is TGTGCTCTTGGGGAACCGCCCCCCCAAGTACTGGGGGTCACCCCTCCTCACACCGATAAACTCATCTTT. Its protein product is CALGEPPPQVLGVTPPHTDKLIF.

This clone has more than one count but fewer than ten. The chain joins TRDV1 to TRDJ1; 9 nucleotides agree with TRDD2. V lost 3 bases and J lost 0; bases outside the gene matches: 20. Germline V gene data show CDR1 as TSWWSYY and CDR2 as QGS. The CDR3 covers 21 residues. The CDR3 bases are TGTGCTCTTGGGGATTCGGCCTTCCTACATACAGGGGTGCCGTACACCGATAAACTCATCTTT. Translated: CALGDSAFLHTGVPYTDKLIF.

The V and J genes are TRDV1 and TRDJ1; perhaps TRDD3 as D (9 bases). The CDR3 is 27 amino acids. From germline, CDR1 is TSWWSYY and CDR2 QGS. V was shortened by 0 bases and J by 0 bases, with 44 bases between the two germline ends. The CDR3 bases are TGTGCTCTTGGGGAACTCAATCGGGGGCCTTCCTATTTCCCTACTGGGGGAGACTCTCCGTACACCGATAAACTCATCTTT. This encodes CALGELNRGPSYFPTGGDSPYTDKLIF.

The V gene is TRDV1, the J gene TRDJ1, with a possible D match to TRDD2 (6 bases). V lost 0 bases and J lost 2, with 22 bases in between. Germline V gene lookup returns CDR1 TSWWSYY and CDR2 QGS. The CDR3 runs to 19 residues. CDR3 in amino acids: CALGELVWGFLKGTDKLIF. Here the CDR3 DNA reads TGTGCTCTTGGGGAACTAGTTTGGGGCTTCCTCAAGGGAACCGATAAACTCATCTTT.

There are a few counts of this clone. The gene calls are TRDV1 and TRDJ1; 12 bases line up with TRDD3. Looked up from germline, CDR1 is TSWWSYY and CDR2 is QGS. The CDR3 runs to 21 residues. V was clipped by 9 bases and J by 3 bases; unmatched bases: 26. CDR3 coding DNA: TGTGCTCTGGGGACCGCCGCTTCCCTTATACTGGGGGATACCGACCCCGATAAACTCATCTTT. Protein: CALGTAASLILGDTDPDKLIF.

The chain employs TRDV1 and TRDJ1; perhaps TRDD3 as D (8 bases). There are 23 residues in the CDR3. Trimming took off 2 bases at V and 0 bases at J, with 34 bases between the two ends. CDR1 TSWWSYY and CDR2 QGS come from the germline V gene. CDR3 sequence (DNA): TGTGCTCTTGGGGAATCAAAGGTATTCCTACGCGGGGATACTAGGGCTTACACCGATAAACTCATCTTT. Translated, it gives CALGESKVFLRGDTRAYTDKLIF.

This chain uses TRAV29/DV5 with TRDJ1; D is uncertain. Trimming pared 6 bases from V and 0 bases from J, leaving 12 bases between. This CDR3 spans 13 amino acids. Germline V gives CDR1 NSMFDY, CDR2 ISSIKDK. CDR3 in amino acids: CADGPPYTDKLIF. The DNA of the CDR3 is TGTGCAGACGGCCCGCCGTACACCGATAAACTCATCTTT.

The rearrangement uses TRDV1 and TRDJ1, with D maybe TRDD3 (6 bases). The ends were cut back, 9 bases at V and 0 bases at J, with 14 bases in the middle. From germline, CDR1 is TSWWSYY and CDR2 QGS. This CDR3 comprises 14 residues. The CDR3 nucleotides read TGTGCTCTCTCAGGGGTGGGGGACACCGATAAACTCATCTTT. Protein sequence: CALSGVGDTDKLIF.